The rows below give T cell receptor beta chains drawn from one sample of a study of blood T cell repertoires in COVID-19. TCRdb's table, derived via immunoSEQ multiplex PCR, lists solely in-frame clones and lacks some. This table has about 220,000 clones, 80% to 90% appearing once. Material for sequencing was peripheral blood. The receptors were gathered from a woman aged 40 to 50 with active or convalescent COVID-19. CDR3s include the opening cysteine and the closing phenylalanine or tryptophan. The order of the fields is V gene, clone size, CDR3 protein. Expanded clones get a size class; other rows say once, few or many, or leave the size out.

TRBV20-1,.,CSASRQGSPTNEKLFF
TRBV6-5,.,CASSSPGTSEETQYF
TRBV5-6,.,CASSMGIGGNQPQHF
TRBV11-3,.,CASYLGGTGELFF
TRBV9,few,CASSQSPESPQGARDYGYTF
TRBV5-1,.,CASSFVAGGGYNEQFF
TRBV19,once,CASSGRLHRGSDSYNEQFF
TRBV11-2,.,CASSPGTLGETQYF
TRBV7-8,once,CASTLVAGFDEQYF
TRBV9,once,CASSVAGGLGETQYF
TRBV24-1,.,CATSVGLAFYNEQFF
TRBV12-3/TRBV12-4,.,CASSLTGFRGYTF
TRBV6-5,.,CASSYPQQGLGTEAFF
TRBV19,.,CASRPRGAYEQYF
TRBV19,.,CASSQKAGLDEQYF
TRBV5-1,.,CASSLEAGGATGYTF
TRBV4-1,.,CASSQSPDLTANEAFF
TRBV5-6,.,CASSPRPASSYEQYF
TRBV7-8,.,CASSRQDILGGEKLFF
TRBV18,.,CASSNSGSSYEQYF
TRBV7-3,.,CASSLPDGNGYTF
TRBV4-3,.,CASSQGEGGNSPLHF
TRBV28,.,CASSLGGIVSAGELFF
TRBV4-2,.,CASSPTNGNTIYF
TRBV7-9,.,CASSLRTGQETQYF
TRBV5-4,.,CASSSGLAGGTGELFF
TRBV9,few,CASSVGPSPSEETQYF
TRBV6-5,.,CASRRTASTTGELFF
TRBV7-3,.,CASSLTTGAGAFF
TRBV2,few,CASSEQGSSPLHF
TRBV7-2,once,CASSPDRGLGNTIYF
TRBV6-2/TRBV6-3,.,CASSADRGVMSDTEAFF
TRBV24-1,.,CATSAHLAASAGTDTQYF
TRBV27,.,CASRFGTGDQPQHF
TRBV4-1,.,CASSPRLAGGRTDTQYF
TRBV7-9,.,CASSIQGFDYGYTF
TRBV28,.,CASSLPTLRTSGGPGRETQYF
TRBV6-5,few,CASLLSFNTEAFF
TRBV11-2,.,CASSYDRGEPQHF
TRBV7-5,.,CARSLAGDRGPTYEQYF
TRBV12-3/TRBV12-4,.,CASSLGQFYGYTF
TRBV28,.,CASSLSAGMNTEAFF
TRBV2,.,CASSPRTSGNNEQFF
TRBV19,.,CASSIAGLAGEGYEQYF
TRBV24-1,.,CATSDAGRAYEQYF